This is a list of T cell receptor beta chains from one sample in a study of Graves' ophthalmopathy and Graves' hyperthyroidism. TCRdb re-called the multiplex PCR reads through MiXCR, storing one row per CDR3 protein. The data show roughly 700,000 distinct CDR3 sequences, around 40% seen once. The specimen sequenced was peripheral blood. The receptors come from an adult man with Graves' ophthalmopathy. Each CDR3 is given with its conserved first and last residue. D genes are given only for firm matches. Size is stated for part of the rows, as once, few or many counts, or as a class when the clone is expanded.

.	TRBV12-3/TRBV12-4	.	TRBJ1-3	CASSLLTTPTIYF	TGTGCCAGCAGTTTACTAACAACCCCCACCATATATTTT
TRBD1	TRBV10-3	once	TRBJ1-2	CASSKDRGPYGYTF	TGTGCCAGCAGTAAGGACAGGGGACCCTATGGCTACACCTTC
.	TRBV10-3	many	TRBJ1-2	CASSYDDRGGGGYTF	TGTGCCAGCAGTTACGATGACCGCGGGGGAGGAGGCTACACCTTC
.	TRBV2	.	TRBJ1-1	CASSRDAEGDFTEAFF	TGTGCCAGCAGTAGGGACGCCGAGGGAGATTTTACTGAAGCTTTCTTT
.	TRBV10-3	.	TRBJ1-2	CAIIRGGESGNTF	TGTGCCATCATCAGGGGCGGCGAGTCTGGAAACACCTTC
TRBD1	TRBV25-1	many	TRBJ2-2	CASSDRGDTGELFF	TGTGCCAGCTCGGACAGGGGCGACACCGGGGAGCTGTTTTTT
.	TRBV7-9	.	TRBJ1-2	CASSLGRVEVRNTF	TGTGCCAGCAGCTTAGGCAGGGTTGAGGTTCGGAACACCTTC
.	TRBV10-3	.	TRBJ2-7	CASSSTGFAEQYF	TGTGCCAGTTCTAGTACAGGTTTCGCCGAGCAGTACTTC
.	TRBV5-4	few	TRBJ2-5	CASSLYWSVQETQYF	TGTGCCAGCAGCTTGTATTGGAGTGTCCAAGAGACCCAGTACTTC
.	TRBV20-1	few	TRBJ1-5	CSASFDSQNQPQHF	TGCAGTGCTAGCTTCGACAGCCAAAATCAGCCCCAGCATTTT
.	TRBV10-3	many	TRBJ1-1	CAISDPPQGSTEAFF	TGTGCCATCAGTGACCCACCACAGGGATCCACTGAAGCTTTCTTT
.	TRBV25-1	few	TRBJ1-2	CASRTRDGTGGYTF	TGTGCCAGCAGAACCCGGGACGGGACCGGAGGCTACACCTTC
.	TRBV9	few	TRBJ2-7	CASSPLTYEQYF	TGTGCCAGCAGCCCCCTCACCTACGAGCAGTACTTC
TRBD1	TRBV5-4	.	TRBJ2-2	CASSLAGQFTNTGELFF	TGTGCCAGCAGCTTGGCGGGACAGTTCACGAACACCGGGGAGCTGTTTTTT
TRBD1	TRBV20-1	few	TRBJ1-2	CSARDGDRENGWGYTF	TGCAGTGCTAGAGATGGGGACAGGGAGAATGGGTGGGGCTACACCTTC
.	TRBV29-1	.	TRBJ2-7	CSQETGREQYF	TGCAGCCAAGAAACGGGACGCGAGCAGTACTTC
TRBD1	TRBV12-3/TRBV12-4	few	TRBJ2-7	CASSQGTGGTYGQYF	TGTGCCAGCAGTCAAGGGACAGGGGGAACCTACGGGCAGTACTTC
TRBD1	TRBV10-3	many	TRBJ1-2	CATGDRSNYGYTF	TGTGCCACCGGGGACAGGAGTAACTATGGCTACACCTTC
TRBD2	TRBV19	.	TRBJ2-2	CASSSGRSGELFF	TGTGCCAGTAGCAGCGGGAGGAGCGGGGAGCTGTTTTTT
.	TRBV7-9	.	TRBJ1-3	CASSYYSGNTIYF	TGTGCCAGCAGTTACTACTCTGGAAACACCATATATTTT
.	TRBV2	few	TRBJ2-7	CASSGDSPYEQYF	TGTGCCAGCAGTGGAGACAGCCCCTACGAGCAGTACTTC
.	TRBV2	.	TRBJ1-6	CASRLDKASSSPLHF	TGTGCCAGCCGTCTTGACAAGGCGTCTTCTTCACCCCTCCACTTT
TRBD1	TRBV20-1	.	TRBJ2-7	CSAKGQAPQVYEQYF	TGCAGTGCTAAGGGACAGGCCCCTCAGGTCTACGAGCAGTACTTC
.	TRBV10-3	once	TRBJ1-2	CAIFSPGLMDGYTF	TGTGCCATCTTTAGCCCCGGCTTAATGGATGGCTACACCTTC
TRBD2	TRBV9	.	TRBJ2-5	CASSPPTSGSETQYF	TGTGCCAGCAGCCCCCCGACTAGCGGGAGTGAGACCCAGTACTTC
TRBD1	TRBV20-1	few	TRBJ1-4	CSASRTGLEKLFF	TGCAGTGCTTCCCGGACAGGGCTCGAAAAACTGTTTTTT
.	TRBV10-3	.	TRBJ2-5	CASSDGAGWGETQYF	TGTGCCAGCAGTGACGGGGCAGGGTGGGGAGAGACCCAGTACTTC
.	TRBV29-1	.	TRBJ1-5	CSAGGKGSQPQHF	TGCAGTGCTGGGGGGAAGGGTAGTCAGCCCCAGCATTTT
.	TRBV5-5	many	TRBJ1-2	CASTQVPYYGYTF	TGTGCCAGCACCCAAGTCCCCTACTATGGCTACACCTTC
.	TRBV19	many	TRBJ2-2	CASRQDANTGELFF	TGTGCCAGTAGACAGGACGCGAACACCGGGGAGCTGTTTTTT
.	TRBV11-2	.	TRBJ1-5	CASSLDYRAGTRPQHF	TGTGCCAGCAGCTTAGATTACCGGGCGGGAACCCGGCCCCAGCATTTT
TRBD1	TRBV2	many	TRBJ1-5	CASSVVRGKSPQHF	TGTGCCAGCAGTGTTGTCAGGGGGAAATCGCCCCAGCATTTT
TRBD1	TRBV6-6	.	TRBJ1-2	CASTRGGQGGNGYTF	TGTGCCAGCACTAGAGGGGGACAGGGGGGGAATGGCTACACCTTC
.	TRBV9	few	TRBJ1-1	CASSLTAGGAFF	TGTGCCAGCTCACTGACGGCGGGGGGAGCTTTCTTT
.	TRBV7-2	few	TRBJ1-1	CASSSQGGNTEAFF	TGTGCCAGCAGCTCCCAGGGTGGGAACACTGAAGCTTTCTTT
TRBD1	TRBV25-1	.	TRBJ1-1	CAWSVRDRGVKPATEAFF	TGTGCCTGGAGTGTACGGGACAGGGGGGTCAAACCTGCCACTGAAGCTTTCTTT
TRBD2	TRBV25-1	.	TRBJ2-7	CASRRLASLHEQYF	TGTGCCAGCAGACGACTAGCATCCCTCCACGAGCAGTACTTC
.	TRBV24-1	.	TRBJ1-5	CASSLSGASNQPQHF	TGTGCCAGCAGTTTGTCCGGGGCGAGCAATCAGCCCCAGCATTTT
TRBD1	TRBV25-1	.	TRBJ1-2	CASSQDVTGYGYTF	TGTGCCAGCAGCCAAGATGTGACAGGGTACGGCTACACCTTC
TRBD2	TRBV7-9	.	TRBJ2-7	CASSLAIGRDEQYF	TGTGCCAGCAGCTTAGCAATCGGGAGGGACGAGCAGTACTTC
.	TRBV7-3	few	TRBJ2-5	CASSFLGTVGETQYF	TGTGCCAGCAGCTTTCTTGGAACGGTCGGAGAGACCCAGTACTTC
.	TRBV2	.	TRBJ1-6	CAGRTDYSPLHF	TGTGCCGGCAGGACAGATTATTCACCCCTCCACTTT
.	TRBV6-5	.	TRBJ2-5	CASTREGTAGETQYF	TGTGCCAGCACAAGAGAGGGGACAGCGGGAGAGACCCAGTACTTC
TRBD1	TRBV7-8	.	TRBJ1-5	CASGLHTGGRQPQHF	TGTGCCAGCGGCTTACACACAGGGGGTCGACAGCCCCAGCATTTT
.	TRBV20-1	many	TRBJ1-4	CSARPPGDNEKLFF	TGCAGTGCTAGACCCCCGGGGGATAATGAAAAACTGTTTTTT
.	TRBV7-9	many	TRBJ1-1	CASSSPDSMNTEAFF	TGTGCCAGCAGCTCCCCCGACAGCATGAACACTGAAGCTTTCTTT
TRBD2	TRBV29-1	.	TRBJ2-7	CSVVLTSGTPYEQYF	TGCAGCGTTGTACTGACTAGCGGGACCCCCTACGAGCAGTACTTC
.	TRBV9	.	TRBJ1-1	CASSAISSEAFF	TGTGCCAGCAGCGCCATAAGCAGTGAAGCTTTCTTT
.	TRBV24-1	few	TRBJ1-5	CASSQDGTTNQPQHF	TGTGCCAGCAGCCAAGATGGGACGACTAATCAGCCCCAGCATTTT
.	TRBV20-1	.	TRBJ1-1	CSAKTDPMNTEAFF	TGCAGTGCCAAAACAGACCCCATGAACACTGAAGCTTTCTTT